The clone carrying this TCR beta chain was counted only a few times. V was shortened by 5 bases and J by 2 bases, with 10 bases between the two germline ends. The CDR3 contains 13 residues. Germline-derived CDR1 and CDR2 are SGHDT and YYEEEE. The data originate from a study of blood T cell repertoires in COVID-19. At the level of the study: Samples of COVID-19 (acute and convalescent) were obtained from the United States, Italy and Spain. Sample material is recorded as cDNA or gDNA derived from T cells, B-cell-depleted T cells, or PBMCs.

Measured with immunoSEQ multiplex PCR; TCRdb has only the in-frame clones, and not every one. The sample carries 200,000 or so clones, roughly nine tenths recorded once. Sample: peripheral blood. This sequence originates from a woman in her forties or fifties with acute or convalescent COVID-19. The V and J genes are TRBV5-6 and TRBJ2-5; no firm D call. CDR3 region: CASRTRNQETQYF. CDR3 in DNA: TGTGCCAGCAGGACAAGGAATCAAGAGACCCAGTACTTC. The whole variable domain, filled in from reference TRBV5-6 and TRBJ2-5, reads DAGVTQSPTHLIKTRGQQVTLRCSPKSGHDTVSWYQQALGQGPQFIFQYYEEEERQRGNFPDRFSGHQFPNYSSELNVNALLLGDSALYLCASRTRNQETQYFGPGTRLLVL.